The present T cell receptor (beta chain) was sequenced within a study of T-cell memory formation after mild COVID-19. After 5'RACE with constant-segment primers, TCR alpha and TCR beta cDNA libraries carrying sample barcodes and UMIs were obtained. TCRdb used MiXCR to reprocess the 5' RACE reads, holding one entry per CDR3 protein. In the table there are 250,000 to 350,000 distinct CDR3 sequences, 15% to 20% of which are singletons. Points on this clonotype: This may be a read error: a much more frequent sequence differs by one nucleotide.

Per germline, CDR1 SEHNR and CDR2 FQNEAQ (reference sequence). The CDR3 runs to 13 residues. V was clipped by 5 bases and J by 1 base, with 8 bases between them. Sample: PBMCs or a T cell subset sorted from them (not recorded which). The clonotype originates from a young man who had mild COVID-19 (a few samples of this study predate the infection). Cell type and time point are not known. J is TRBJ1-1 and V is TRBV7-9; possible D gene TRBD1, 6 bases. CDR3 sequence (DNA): TGTGCCAGCAGCCCGGGGGCGAACACTGAAGCTTTCTTT. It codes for CASSPGANTEAFF.